This note documents a single T cell receptor beta chain sequence. Sequencing used immunoSEQ multiplex PCR; TCRdb keeps in-frame clones, though not all of them. Found here are 56,000 or so clones, roughly 90% of them singletons; the top ten hold approximately 1.8%. This sample was included in a study of T cell changes during pregnancy in multiple sclerosis. The germline V gene has CDR1 MDHEN and CDR2 SYDVKM. V shed 8 bases, J shed 13 bases, and the junction held 11 bases outside the gene matches. The CDR3 runs 13 residues. The TCR was taken from a female donor with multiple sclerosis, enrolled in a pregnancy study. The chain recombines TRBV28 with TRBJ1-6; 7 bases are shared with TRBD1. The material sequenced was peripheral blood, taken after pregnancy. DNA for the CDR3: TGTGCCAGCCGAGACAGGGCCCAGGGGCCCCTCCACTTT. This gives the protein CASRDRAQGPLHF.